The 4 T cell receptor beta chains given below trace back to one sample, sequenced in a study of cytomegalovirus exposure and HLA in healthy donors. Primers for the PCR totalled 60 Vbeta and 13 Jbeta. The method was immunoSEQ multiplex PCR; TCRdb's version includes in-frame clones alone and lacks a portion of them. The sample carries under 120,000 clones, about 70% recorded once. The sample was PBMCs. Every receptor here comes from a man aged 50-59 years in good health and CMV-seropositive.

This clone has only a few counts. The chain joins TRBV2 to TRBJ2-5; D not certain. Germline lookup yields CDR1 SNHLY and CDR2 FYNNEI. This CDR3 region has 11 residues. Trimming stripped 11 bases from V and 9 bases from J, with 16 bases between. The CDR3 DNA sequence: TGTGCCTCCCGGTCTAATGATGCCCAGTACTTC. As protein: CASRSNDAQYF.

This chain joins TRBV11-1 and TRBJ2-5; D might be TRBD1 (5 bases). Germline V gene sequence: CDR1 SGHAT, CDR2 FQDESV (reference sequence). The V gene lost 0 bases and the J gene lost 2 bases, with 7 bases spanning the gap. This CDR3 has 14 amino acids. CDR3 bases: TGTGCCAGCAGCTTAGCGGCAGGGCAAGAGACCCAGTACTTC. Translated, it gives CASSLAAGQETQYF.

The chain links TRBV10-1 to TRBJ2-1, with a tentative D call TRBD2 (6 bases). The CDR3 length is 15 residues. Trimming pared 2 bases from V and 5 bases from J, leaving 13 bases between. Germline CDR1 is WNHNN and CDR2 is SYGVQD (reference sequence). CDR3: CASSEIGLSNNEQFF. The CDR3, as DNA: TGCGCCAGCAGTGAGATAGGACTATCCAACAATGAGCAGTTCTTC.

The chain couples TRBV9 to TRBJ2-3; 8 bases line up with TRBD1. Germline V gene lookup returns CDR1 SGDLS and CDR2 YYNGEE. Trimming took 4 bases from V and 3 from J; bases not matched to a gene: 7. The CDR3 runs to 15 residues. CDR3 DNA: TGTGCCAGCAGCTCACGACAGGGGATGACAGATACGCAGTATTTT. This encodes CASSSRQGMTDTQYF.